The source of this T cell receptor (beta chain) is a study of cytomegalovirus exposure and HLA in healthy donors. Study results and caveats: The number of N-insertions in an Asian-associated ancestry cluster was reportedly below the 666-donor mean in a later analysis.

Trimming took 3 bases from V and 8 from J, leaving 21 bases between them. From germline, CDR1 is SGDLS and CDR2 YYNGEE. This CDR3 contains 16 residues. With respect to this clone: Its specificity is unknown.

The PCR ran on 60 Vbeta and 13 Jbeta primers. Assay used: immunoSEQ multiplex PCR; TCRdb lists only in-frame clones, some missing. The repertoire holds roughly 190,000 clones, with around three quarters as singletons. The V and J genes are TRBV9 and TRBJ2-1; maybe TRBD1 (5 bases). This TCR was recovered from a woman under 40 in good health and CMV-seronegative. Material for sequencing was PBMCs. Here the CDR3 DNA reads TGTGCCAGCAGCGCCTCAGCCGGACCTCAGACAGATGAGCAGTTCTTC. It yields the protein CASSASAGPQTDEQFF. The full variable domain, completed using reference TRBV9 and TRBJ2-1, is DSGVTQTPKHLITATGQRVTLRCSPRSGDLSVYWYQQSLDQGLQFLIQYYNGEERAKGNILERFSAQQFPDLHSELNLSSLELGDSALYFCASSASAGPQTDEQFFGPGTRLTVL.